This is a list of T cell receptor beta chains from one sample in a study of cytomegalovirus exposure and HLA in healthy donors. Repertoires were generated with immunoSEQ multiplex PCR, while TCRdb's copy carries only in-frame clones and drops some. Altogether 150,000 to 200,000 clones are present, approximately 80% being singletons, with the ten largest covering about 2.5%. Sequencing was performed on PBMCs. These receptor sequences come from a woman in her fifties or sixties in good health and CMV-seronegative. The CDR3 runs from the conserved cysteine through the conserved F or W. D genes are given only for firm matches. Size tells how often a clone was seen (once, few, many) or the class of an expanded clone, and some rows leave it out.

size: .
J: TRBJ2-5
D: .
V: TRBV2
CDR3: CASSGPGGETQYF
DNA: TGTGCCAGCAGTGGACCGGGCGGGGAGACCCAGTACTTC

size: .
J: TRBJ2-7
D: TRBD2
V: TRBV7-2
CDR3: CASSLSWRLAGGSTGEQYF
DNA: TGTGCCAGCAGCTTAAGTTGGCGGTTAGCGGGGGGTAGTACGGGGGAGCAGTACTTC

size: once
J: TRBJ2-5
D: TRBD1
V: TRBV19
CDR3: CASSMDRVPRETQYF
DNA: TGTGCCAGTAGTATGGACAGGGTCCCGCGAGAGACCCAGTACTTC

size: .
J: TRBJ2-7
D: TRBD2
V: TRBV19
CDR3: CASSPGGLRGAEQYF
DNA: TGTGCCAGTTCCCCGGGGGGTCTCAGAGGTGCCGAGCAGTACTTC

size: .
J: TRBJ2-3
D: TRBD2
V: TRBV28
CDR3: CASSFKRGGLGSTDTQYF
DNA: TGTGCCAGCAGTTTCAAGCGGGGGGGCCTGGGGAGCACAGATACGCAGTATTTT

size: .
J: TRBJ2-7
D: .
V: TRBV19
CDR3: CASNRRDSAYEQYF
DNA: TGTGCCAGTAATAGGCGGGACAGTGCCTACGAGCAGTACTTC

size: .
J: TRBJ2-3
D: TRBD2
V: TRBV7-2
CDR3: CASSKISSGLFTDTQYF
DNA: TGTGCCAGCAGCAAAATCTCTAGCGGGCTTTTCACAGATACGCAGTATTTT

size: few
J: TRBJ2-3
D: .
V: TRBV10-1
CDR3: CASSESGGAAFSDTQYF
DNA: TGCGCCAGCAGTGAGTCCGGCGGGGCCGCGTTTTCAGATACGCAGTATTTT

size: .
J: TRBJ1-4
D: .
V: TRBV7-3
CDR3: CASSHPGNPEKLFF
DNA: TGTGCCAGCAGCCATCCAGGAAACCCTGAAAAACTGTTTTTT

size: .
J: TRBJ1-2
D: .
V: TRBV10-3
CDR3: CAISDAGSRSITF
DNA: TGTGCCATCAGTGATGCCGGGTCAAGGTCGATCACCTTC

size: few
J: TRBJ2-1
D: .
V: TRBV7-9
CDR3: CSSSWGEPYNEQFF
DNA: TGTTCCAGCAGCTGGGGGGAACCTTACAATGAGCAGTTCTTC

size: .
J: TRBJ2-2
D: .
V: TRBV7-6
CDR3: CASSPSRVYGELFF
DNA: TGTGCCAGCAGCCCATCCAGGGTTTACGGGGAGCTGTTTTTT

size: .
J: TRBJ2-7
D: TRBD1
V: TRBV29-1
CDR3: CSVEGQQDRESYEQYF
DNA: TGCAGCGTTGAAGGTCAGCAGGACAGGGAGTCTTACGAGCAGTACTTC

size: .
J: TRBJ2-1
D: .
V: TRBV9
CDR3: CASTRSAEPYNEQFF
DNA: TGTGCCAGCACCCGGAGTGCGGAACCGTACAATGAGCAGTTCTTC

size: .
J: TRBJ1-5
D: .
V: TRBV2
CDR3: CASSEWGGQGSRRPQHF
DNA: TGTGCCAGCAGTGAATGGGGTGGGCAGGGTAGCAGACGGCCCCAGCATTTT

size: .
J: TRBJ1-6
D: TRBD1
V: TRBV6-1
CDR3: CASGDRYNSPLHF
DNA: TGTGCCAGCGGGGACAGATATAATTCACCCCTCCACTTT

size: .
J: TRBJ1-5
D: .
V: TRBV6-6
CDR3: CASTKRAGAVNQPQHF
DNA: TGTGCCAGCACCAAACGGGCGGGGGCCGTCAATCAGCCCCAGCATTTT

size: .
J: TRBJ1-6
D: TRBD1
V: TRBV28
CDR3: CASSSGSGQGNSPLHF
DNA: TGTGCCAGCAGTTCAGGGTCCGGACAGGGGAATTCACCCCTCCACTTT

size: .
J: TRBJ2-2
D: TRBD2
V: TRBV18
CDR3: CASSPRRTSGTNTGELFF
DNA: TGTGCCAGCTCACCACGCCGGACTAGCGGGACGAACACCGGGGAGCTGTTTTTT

size: .
J: TRBJ1-2
D: TRBD1
V: TRBV6-5
CDR3: CASSRQGKSYGYTF
DNA: TGTGCCAGCAGCCGACAGGGAAAGAGCTATGGCTACACCTTC